A single sample is the source of the 20 T cell receptor beta chains below, sequenced in a study of T cell repertoires in cytomegalovirus infection. Antigens of these TCRs are unknown. TCRdb re-analysed the reads in MiXCR, keeping a single row per CDR3 protein. This sample has approximately 990,000 distinct CDR3 sequences; roughly 30% occur once, and the top ten carry about an eighth. This specimen was cultured CD8+ T cells from PBMCs, taken from culture after CMV antigen stimulation. Receptor source: a human donor in good health (CMV status not recorded). Some clones in this sample may be carry-over from other donors' samples.

This clonotype has at least ten counts. V and J are TRBV7-2 and TRBJ2-3; D not certain. Germline CDR1 SGHTA, CDR2 FQGNSA. Trimming left V 5 bases short and J 6 bases short, with 21 bases between. The CDR3 is 16 residues long. The CDR3 bases are TGTGCCAGCAGCCTTCGACCGGACCAGGTGCCGGATACGCAGTATTTT. Translated, it gives CASSLRPDQVPDTQYF.

This clonotype was detected only a few times. The rearrangement joins TRBV7-9 to TRBJ1-2; D call uncertain. CDR1 is SEHNR and CDR2 is FQNEAQ in the germline V gene (reference sequence). The CDR3 spans 19 residues. Trimming left V 1 base short and J 1 base short, with 22 bases between. For the CDR3, the DNA is TGTGCCAGCAGCTTAGAATCCACTGTTATTCCGGGAATTAACTATGGCTACACCTTC. It encodes CASSLESTVIPGINYGYTF.

The rearrangement uses TRBV6-2 or TRBV6-3 and TRBJ1-5; no reliable D call. From germline, CDR1 is MNHEY and CDR2 SVGEGT. The CDR3 spans 15 residues. The V and J ends lost 0 bases and 3 bases respectively, with 9 bases between them. Here the CDR3 reads CASSYSPNFNQPQHF. DNA of the CDR3: TGTGCCAGCAGTTACTCGCCGAATTTCAATCAGCCCCAGCATTTT.

At least ten counts were recorded for this clonotype. The chain links TRBV7-2 to TRBJ2-3; maybe TRBD2 (7 bases). Per germline, CDR1 SGHTA and CDR2 FQGNSA. V was trimmed by 0 bases and J by 5 bases, leaving 18 bases between them. The CDR3 has 17 residues. CDR3 DNA sequence: TGTGCCAGCAGCTTAGCGCTGGAGGGGGGGCCAGGAGATACGCAGTATTTT. It yields the protein CASSLALEGGPGDTQYF.

This clonotype appeared a few times. CDR3 amino acids: CASNSQSRFDEQYF. The DNA of the CDR3 is TGTGCCAGCAACTCACAGTCACGTTTCGACGAGCAGTACTTC. The rearrangement links TRBV6-5 to TRBJ2-7, with D hard to call. Germline lookup yields CDR1 MNHEY and CDR2 SVGAGI. Trimming shortened V by 7 bases and J by 5 bases, and 18 bases separated the two germline ends. The CDR3 contains 14 residues.

The chain is built from TRBV2 and TRBJ2-3; 9 positions agree with TRBD2. The CDR3 is 14 residues long. Germline CDR1 reads SNHLY; CDR2 reads FYNNEI. V trimming: 9 bases; J trimming: 1 base; junction bases outside the gene matches: 5. The CDR3 sequence is CASKAGGRTDTQYF. DNA for the CDR3: TGTGCCAGTAAAGCGGGGGGCCGCACAGATACGCAGTATTTT.

As to this clonotype: A much larger clone differs by one base, so this may be a read error. The chain recombines TRBV7-2 with TRBJ2-1; 9 bases line up with TRBD2. Germline CDR1 SGHTA, CDR2 FQGNSA. The CDR3 is 15 residues long. Trimming at V came to 4 bases and at J to 3 bases, leaving 4 bases not matched to a gene. DNA of the CDR3: TGTGCCAGCAGCTCTAGCGGGGACTTCTACAATGAGCAGTTCTTC. Protein product: CASSSSGDFYNEQFF.

J is TRBJ2-1 and V is TRBV6-2 or TRBV6-3; D may correspond to TRBD1 or TRBD2 (5 bases each). Trimming pared 7 bases from V and 9 bases from J, leaving 19 bases between. Germline assignment: CDR1 MNHEY and CDR2 SVGEGT. The CDR3 contains 14 residues. Here the CDR3 reads CASTRGTSGSEQFF. The CDR3 DNA is TGTGCCAGCACCAGAGGGACCTCGGGCAGTGAGCAGTTCTTC.

The chain recombines TRBV27 with TRBJ1-1; D may be TRBD1 (6 bases). This CDR3 has 14 amino acids. In germline, CDR1 is MNHEY, CDR2 SMNVEV (reference sequence). The ends were cut back, 3 bases at V and 6 bases at J, with 14 bases in the middle. The DNA for the CDR3 is TGTGCCAGCAGTTTGTACACAGGGCGCGCTGAAGCTTTCTTT. It translates to CASSLYTGRAEAFF.

The chain carries TRBV20-1 and TRBJ2-7, with D unclear. Germline CDR1 DFQATT, CDR2 SNEGSKA (reference sequence). This CDR3 region has 12 residues. V gave up 8 bases and J gave up 1 base, with 12 bases separating them. CDR3 nucleotides: TGCAGTTCACACCAATTGTCCTACGAGCAGTACTTC. Amino acids: CSSHQLSYEQYF.

Here the CDR3 reads CASSSYTSGANVLTF. CDR3 bases: TGTGCCAGCAGCTCTTACACCTCTGGGGCCAACGTCCTGACTTTC. This sequence joins TRBV11-2 and TRBJ2-6; D not certain. V lost 4 bases, J lost 0 bases, and 7 bases lay in between. This CDR3 comprises 15 residues. CDR1 is SGHAT, CDR2 FQNNGV, per germline.

The gene calls are TRBV7-4 and TRBJ2-1; 9 bases fit TRBD2. Losses at the gene ends were 0 bases for V and 5 bases for J; bases not matched to a gene: 8. The CDR3 has 17 amino acids. CDR1 and CDR2 from the germline V gene are SGHVT and SQSDAQ. The CDR3 loop is CASSLALPAGGHNEQFF. The CDR3 DNA follows: TGTGCCAGCAGCTTAGCGCTCCCAGCGGGGGGACACAATGAGCAGTTCTTC.

This clonotype occurred a few times. The J gene is TRBJ1-1, the V gene TRBV5-4; D ambiguous. V lost 1 base and J 0 bases, leaving 10 bases between the germline ends. The CDR3 spans 15 residues. CDR1 is SGHNT, CDR2 YYREEE, per germline (reference sequence). CDR3 in amino acids: CASSLSPEMNTEAFF. CDR3 coding DNA: TGTGCCAGCAGCTTGTCTCCAGAGATGAACACTGAAGCTTTCTTT.

As for this clonotype: This likely stems from a read error, as it lies one base from a far larger clone. This sequence joins TRBV9 and TRBJ2-3; D gene uncertain. Germline V gene lookup returns CDR1 SGDLS and CDR2 YYNGEE. This CDR3 region has 12 residues. The CDR3 DNA follows: TGTGCCAGCAGCTCCAGCAGAGATACGCAGTATTTT. This translates into CASSSSRDTQYF.

This clonotype appeared once. The chain is built from TRBV27 and TRBJ2-7; TRBD1 agrees at 7 bases. Germline V gives CDR1 MNHEY, CDR2 SMNVEV (reference sequence). V lost 3 bases, J lost 5 bases, and 10 bases stayed unmatched. CDR3 length equals 15 residues. The CDR3: CASSFSGGAIHEQYF. Written as DNA, the CDR3 is TGTGCCAGCAGTTTCTCAGGGGGTGCCATACACGAGCAGTACTTC.

The sample holds many counts of this clonotype. The J gene is TRBJ1-1, the V gene TRBV6-2 or TRBV6-3, with no clear D. From germline, CDR1 is MNHEY and CDR2 SVGEGT. The V end was cut by 2 bases, the J end by 9 bases, with 10 bases between. The CDR3 loop spans 12 amino acids. In DNA form, the CDR3 reads TGTGCCAGCAGTTACGGCGAAACCCAAGCTTTCTTT. It is translated as CASSYGETQAFF.

At least ten counts were recorded for this clonotype. The chain is built from TRBV7-6 and TRBJ1-4; D perhaps matches TRBD1 (5 bases). Trimming shortened V by 2 bases and J by 3 bases, and 19 bases separated the two germline ends. Per germline, CDR1 SGHVS and CDR2 FNYEAQ. This CDR3 has 18 amino acids. The CDR3 nucleotides are TGTGCCAGCAGCTTACCCCCCGGGGCCCTGCGAGCTAATGAAAAACTGTTTTTT. Amino acid sequence: CASSLPPGALRANEKLFF.

This clonotype appeared a few times. The chain employs TRBV12-3 or TRBV12-4 and TRBJ1-2; unclear D gene. This CDR3 is built from 13 residues. V lost 3 bases, J lost 2 bases, and 7 bases lay in between. The CDR3 DNA sequence: TGTGCCAGCAGTTTTAGGGCCAACTATGGCTACACCTTC. It codes for CASSFRANYGYTF.

This clonotype was counted a few times. The rearrangement links TRBV7-9 to TRBJ1-5; possibly TRBD1 for D (6 bases). Germline CDR1 is SEHNR and CDR2 is FQNEAQ (reference sequence). This CDR3 has 15 amino acids. The V and J ends lost 2 bases and 3 bases respectively, with 11 bases between them. CDR3 in amino acids: CASSLLGGHNQPQHF. For the CDR3, the DNA is TGTGCCAGCAGCTTATTGGGGGGGCACAATCAGCCCCAGCATTTT.

This rearrangement joins TRBV6-2 or TRBV6-3 to TRBJ2-7; 10 bases fit TRBD1. The V segment lost 6 bases and the J segment 2 bases; nucleotides outside the gene matches: 13. Germline V lookup: CDR1 MNHEY, CDR2 SVGEGT. The CDR3 length is 17 residues. CDR3 coding DNA: TGTGCCAGCAGCCTACCATCCGGGACAGGGGTCCCCTACGAGCAGTACGTC. Encoded protein: CASSLPSGTGVPYEQYV.